Sequencing of this TCR beta chain was carried out in a study of cytomegalovirus exposure and HLA in healthy donors. It was with 60 Vbeta and 13 Jbeta primers that the PCR ran. The repertoire was sequenced with immunoSEQ multiplex PCR; TCRdb's copy has only in-frame clones and lacks some. The sample consists of about 89,000 clones, around 10% of them appearing once. The V and J ends lost 0 bases and 0 bases respectively, with 10 bases between them. The CDR3 runs 16 residues. Germline V lookup: CDR1 SGHRS, CDR2 YFSETQ. The V gene is TRBV5-1, the J gene TRBJ1-3, with D unresolved. The sample consisted of PBMCs. This TCR derives from a man aged 45-60 years in good health and CMV-seropositive. DNA of the CDR3: TGCGCCAGCAGCTTGGAGCCAGGCCCCTCTGGAAACACCATATATTTT. The encoded protein is CASSLEPGPSGNTIYF.